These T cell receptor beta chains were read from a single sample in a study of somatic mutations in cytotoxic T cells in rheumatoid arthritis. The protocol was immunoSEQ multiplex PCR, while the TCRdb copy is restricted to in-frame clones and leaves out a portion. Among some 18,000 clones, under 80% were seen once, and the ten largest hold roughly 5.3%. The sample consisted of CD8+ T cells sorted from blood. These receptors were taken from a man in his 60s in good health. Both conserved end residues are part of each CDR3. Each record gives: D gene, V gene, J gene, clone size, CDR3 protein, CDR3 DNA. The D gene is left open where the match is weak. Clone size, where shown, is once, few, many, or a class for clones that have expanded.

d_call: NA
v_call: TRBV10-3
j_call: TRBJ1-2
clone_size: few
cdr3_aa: CAISEEATAYGYTF
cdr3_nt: TGTGCCATCAGTGAAGAGGCAACGGCCTATGGCTACACCTTC

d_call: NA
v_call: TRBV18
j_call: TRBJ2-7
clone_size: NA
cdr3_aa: CASSPVNYEQYF
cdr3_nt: TGTGCCAGCTCACCAGTCAACTACGAGCAGTACTTC

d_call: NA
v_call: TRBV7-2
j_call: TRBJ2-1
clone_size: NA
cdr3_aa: CASSLEPYNEQFF
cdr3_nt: TGTGCCAGCAGCTTAGAGCCCTACAATGAGCAGTTCTTC

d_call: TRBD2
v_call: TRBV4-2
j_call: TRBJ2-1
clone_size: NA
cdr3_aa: CASSSTLAGGPNEQFF
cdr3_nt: TGTGCCAGCAGCTCTACGCTAGCGGGGGGGCCGAATGAGCAGTTCTTC

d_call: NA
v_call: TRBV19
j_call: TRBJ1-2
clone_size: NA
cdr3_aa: CTSSVMGQGYTF
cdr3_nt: TGTACCAGTAGTGTCATGGGGCAGGGCTACACCTTC

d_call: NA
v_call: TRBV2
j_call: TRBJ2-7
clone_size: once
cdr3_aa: CASAEGAAVSYEQYF
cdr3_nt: TGTGCCAGCGCCGAGGGAGCGGCCGTCTCCTACGAGCAGTACTTC

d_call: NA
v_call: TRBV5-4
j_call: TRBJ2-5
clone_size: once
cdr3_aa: CASSLEGVWETQYF
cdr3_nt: TGTGCCAGCAGCTTAGAGGGGGTTTGGGAGACCCAGTACTTC

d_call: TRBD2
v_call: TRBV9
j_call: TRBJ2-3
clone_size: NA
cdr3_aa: CASSTGGDDTQYF
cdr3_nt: TGTGCCAGCAGTACCGGGGGGGATGATACGCAGTATTTT

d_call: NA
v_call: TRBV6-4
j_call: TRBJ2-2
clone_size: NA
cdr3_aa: CASSDSSDTGELFF
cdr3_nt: TGTGCCAGCAGTGACTCGAGCGACACCGGGGAGCTGTTTTTT

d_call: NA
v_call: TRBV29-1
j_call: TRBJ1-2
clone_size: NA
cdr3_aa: CSVVPGTVNYGYTF
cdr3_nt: TGCAGCGTCGTCCCTGGAACAGTTAACTATGGCTACACCTTC

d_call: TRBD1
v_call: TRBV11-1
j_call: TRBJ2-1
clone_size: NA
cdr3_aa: CASSPGTGEGNEQFF
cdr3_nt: TGTGCCAGCAGCCCCGGGACAGGGGAAGGCAATGAGCAGTTCTTC

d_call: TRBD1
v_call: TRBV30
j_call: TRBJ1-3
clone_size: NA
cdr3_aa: CAWSQRTGDGNTIYF
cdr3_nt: TGTGCCTGGAGTCAAAGGACAGGCGATGGAAACACCATATATTTT

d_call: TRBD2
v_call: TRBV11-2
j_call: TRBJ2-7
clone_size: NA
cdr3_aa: CASSPLSGRAYEQYF
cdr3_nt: TGTGCCAGCAGCCCCCTTAGCGGGAGGGCCTACGAGCAGTACTTC

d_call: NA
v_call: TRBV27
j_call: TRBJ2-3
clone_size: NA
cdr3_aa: CASSLSSTDTQYF
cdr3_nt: TGTGCCAGCAGTTTGTCTAGCACAGATACGCAGTATTTT

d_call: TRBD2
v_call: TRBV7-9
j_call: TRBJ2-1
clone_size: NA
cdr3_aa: CASSFRGDVYNEQFF
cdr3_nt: TGTGCCAGCAGCTTTCGGGGGGACGTCTACAATGAGCAGTTCTTC

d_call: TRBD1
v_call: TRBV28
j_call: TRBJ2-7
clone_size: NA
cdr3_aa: CASFRDRVYEQYF
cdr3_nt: TGTGCCAGCTTTCGGGACAGAGTCTACGAGCAGTACTTC

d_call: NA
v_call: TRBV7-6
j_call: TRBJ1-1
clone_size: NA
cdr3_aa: CASSRGVNMEAFF
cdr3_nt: TGTGCCAGCAGTCGGGGGGTAAACATGGAAGCTTTCTTT

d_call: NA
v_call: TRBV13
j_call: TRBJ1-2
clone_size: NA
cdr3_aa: CASSLGGGHGYTF
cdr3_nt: TGTGCCAGCAGCCTGGGTGGCGGTCATGGCTACACCTTC

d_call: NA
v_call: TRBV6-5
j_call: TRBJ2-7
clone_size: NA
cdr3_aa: CASSYSGGPSYEQYF
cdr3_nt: TGTGCCAGCAGTTACTCGGGGGGGCCTTCCTACGAGCAGTACTTC

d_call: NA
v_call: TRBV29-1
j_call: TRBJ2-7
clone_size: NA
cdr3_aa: CSVEPISFRGANYEQYF
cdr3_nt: TGCAGCGTTGAGCCTATTTCCTTCCGGGGGGCGAACTACGAGCAGTACTTC

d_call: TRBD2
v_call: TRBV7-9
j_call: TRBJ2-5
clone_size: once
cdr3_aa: CASSRLAGVGETQYF
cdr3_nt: TGTGCCAGCAGCCGACTAGCGGGAGTAGGAGAGACCCAGTACTTC

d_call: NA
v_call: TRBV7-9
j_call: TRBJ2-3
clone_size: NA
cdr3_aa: CASSSTSGTFTDTQYF
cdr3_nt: TGTGCCAGCAGCTCCACTTCCGGGACTTTCACAGATACGCAGTATTTT

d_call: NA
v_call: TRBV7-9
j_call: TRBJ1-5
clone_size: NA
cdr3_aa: CASTLGRGEVNQPQHF
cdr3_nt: TGTGCCAGCACCCTTGGTCGGGGTGAGGTCAATCAGCCCCAGCATTTT

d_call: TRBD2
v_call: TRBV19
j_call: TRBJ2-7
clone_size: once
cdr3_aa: CASNKREVPYEQYF
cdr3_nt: TGTGCCAGTAATAAGCGGGAGGTCCCCTACGAGCAGTACTTC

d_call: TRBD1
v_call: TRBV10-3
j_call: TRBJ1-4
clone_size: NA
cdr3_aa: CAISEDRGGEKLFF
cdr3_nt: TGTGCCATCAGCGAAGACAGGGGTGGGGAAAAACTGTTTTTT

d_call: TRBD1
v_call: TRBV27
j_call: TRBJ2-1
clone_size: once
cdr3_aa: CASSSPGTGSYNEQFF
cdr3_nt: TGTGCCAGCAGTTCCCCCGGGACAGGGTCCTACAATGAGCAGTTCTTC

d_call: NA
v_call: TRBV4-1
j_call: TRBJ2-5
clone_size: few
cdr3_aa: CASSPSTRTQYF
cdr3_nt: TGCGCCAGCAGCCCCTCCACACGTACCCAGTACTTC

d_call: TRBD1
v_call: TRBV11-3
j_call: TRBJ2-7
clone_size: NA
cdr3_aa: CASSSLTGGMDEQYF
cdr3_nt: TGTGCCAGCAGCTCCCTGACAGGGGGCATGGACGAGCAGTACTTC

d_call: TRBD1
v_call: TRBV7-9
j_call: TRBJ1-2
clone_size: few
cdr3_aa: CASSSSDRVDGYTF
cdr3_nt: TGTGCCAGCAGCTCCTCAGACAGGGTCGATGGCTACACCTTC

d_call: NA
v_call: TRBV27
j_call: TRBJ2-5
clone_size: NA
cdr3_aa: CASSLARGNQETQYF
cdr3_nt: TGTGCCAGCAGTTTAGCCAGGGGAAACCAAGAGACCCAGTACTTC

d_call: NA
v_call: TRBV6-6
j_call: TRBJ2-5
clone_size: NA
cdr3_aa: CATNGGRRETQYF
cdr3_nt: TGTGCCACCAATGGGGGGAGGAGGGAGACCCAGTACTTC

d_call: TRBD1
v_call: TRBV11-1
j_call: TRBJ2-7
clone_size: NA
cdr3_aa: CASSWTGRYEQYF
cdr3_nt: TGTGCCAGCAGTTGGACAGGGAGGTACGAGCAGTACTTC

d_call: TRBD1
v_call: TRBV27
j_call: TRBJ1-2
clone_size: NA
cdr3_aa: CASSWTGGNYGYTF
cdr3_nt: TGTGCCAGCAGTTGGACAGGGGGCAACTATGGCTACACCTTC

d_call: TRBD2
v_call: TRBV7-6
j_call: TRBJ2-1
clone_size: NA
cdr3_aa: CASSPTSGRVEQFF
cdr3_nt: TGTGCCAGCAGCCCAACTAGCGGGAGGGTTGAGCAGTTCTTC

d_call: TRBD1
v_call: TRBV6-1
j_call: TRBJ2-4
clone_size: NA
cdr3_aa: CASSEAGTGMNIQYF
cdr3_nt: TGTGCCAGCAGTGAGGCCGGGACAGGGATGAACATTCAGTACTTC

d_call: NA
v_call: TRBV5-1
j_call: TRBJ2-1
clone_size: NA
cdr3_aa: CASSLKGIEQFF
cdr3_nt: TGCGCCAGCAGCTTAAAGGGGATTGAGCAGTTCTTC

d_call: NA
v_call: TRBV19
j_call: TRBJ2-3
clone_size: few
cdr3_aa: CASSILGGTDTQYF
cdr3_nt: TGTGCCAGTAGTATTTTAGGAGGCACAGATACGCAGTATTTT

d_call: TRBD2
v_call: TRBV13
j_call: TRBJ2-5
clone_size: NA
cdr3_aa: CASSSVRTSGGVETQYF
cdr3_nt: TGTGCCAGCAGCTCGGTACGGACTAGCGGGGGGGTAGAGACCCAGTACTTC

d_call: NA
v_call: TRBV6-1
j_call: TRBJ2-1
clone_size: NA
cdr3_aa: CASSERGSSYNEQFF
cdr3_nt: TGTGCCAGCAGTGAACGGGGGAGCTCCTACAATGAGCAGTTCTTC